The rows below give T cell receptor beta chains drawn from one sample of a study of Graves' ophthalmopathy and Graves' hyperthyroidism. TCRdb fed the multiplex PCR reads into MiXCR, producing one record per CDR3 protein. The table includes 200,000 to 250,000 distinct CDR3 sequences, about 47% detected once. Sequenced sample: peripheral blood. Receptor source: an adult man with Graves' ophthalmopathy. Each CDR3 is given with its conserved first and last residue. Fields, in order: V gene, clone size, D gene, CDR3 length, J gene, CDR3 protein, CDR3 DNA. D genes are given only for firm matches. Clone size is stated in some rows and not others, as once, few, many or a class when expanded.

>TRBV10-3|many|-|13|TRBJ1-5
CAISGSQNQPQHF
TGTGCCATCAGTGGGTCGCAGAATCAGCCCCAGCATTTT
>TRBV7-2|-|TRBD2|17|TRBJ2-5
CASSLGLAGGIEETQYF
TGTGCCAGCAGCTTGGGGCTAGCGGGTGGTATAGAAGAGACCCAGTACTTC
>TRBV20-1|-|-|15|TRBJ1-5
CSARGRAADIQPQHF
TGCAGTGCTAGAGGTCGGGCTGCGGACATTCAGCCCCAGCATTTT
>TRBV7-2|few|-|14|TRBJ2-7
CASSLAPSAYEQYF
TGTGCCAGCAGCTTAGCGCCATCAGCGTACGAGCAGTACTTC
>TRBV7-8|-|-|15|TRBJ1-1
CASRGDLGTNTEAFF
TGTGCCAGCAGAGGGGATCTGGGGACGAACACTGAAGCTTTCTTT
>TRBV28|-|-|15|TRBJ2-7
CASSWRQVSSYEQYF
TGTGCCAGCAGTTGGCGACAGGTCAGCTCCTACGAGCAGTACTTC
>TRBV12-3/TRBV12-4|-|TRBD1|14|TRBJ1-4
CASSPRGRGEKLFF
TGTGCCAGCAGTCCCAGGGGGCGCGGTGAAAAACTGTTTTTT
>TRBV9|-|-|15|TRBJ1-3
CASSVAGTEGNTIYF
TGTGCCAGCAGCGTAGCGGGGACGGAGGGAAACACCATATATTTT
>TRBV7-3|many|-|15|TRBJ1-1
CASSLMGGGNTEAFF
TGTGCCAGCAGCTTAATGGGGGGGGGAAACACTGAAGCTTTCTTT
>TRBV5-4|-|-|13|TRBJ1-1
CASSWGKNTEAFF
TGTGCCAGCAGCTGGGGCAAGAACACTGAAGCTTTCTTT
>TRBV19|-|-|15|TRBJ1-1
CASSIGEFVNTEAFF
TGTGCCAGTAGTATAGGAGAGTTCGTGAACACTGAAGCTTTCTTT
>TRBV7-9|once|TRBD2|16|TRBJ2-2
CASSQRETRGTGELFF
TGTGCCAGCAGCCAACGAGAAACGCGGGGGACCGGGGAGCTGTTTTTT
>TRBV4-2|-|TRBD1|14|TRBJ2-5
CASSPRQGPETQYF
TGTGCCAGCAGCCCGCGACAGGGACCAGAGACCCAGTACTTC
>TRBV24-1|few|TRBD2|15|TRBJ2-7
CATSALLAVLYEQYF
TGTGCCACCAGTGCTCTACTAGCGGTTCTCTACGAGCAGTACTTC
>TRBV20-1|-|TRBD2|15|TRBJ2-2
CSANQGLLPFGELFF
TGCAGTGCTAACCAGGGACTACTTCCCTTCGGGGAGCTGTTTTTT
>TRBV7-2|-|TRBD2|17|TRBJ2-7
CASSPPMGLAPSYEQYF
TGTGCCAGCAGCCCCCCCATGGGACTAGCGCCCTCCTACGAGCAGTACTTC
>TRBV12-3/TRBV12-4|-|-|13|TRBJ1-1
CASTQATNTEAFF
TGTGCCAGCACTCAGGCAACGAACACTGAAGCTTTCTTT
>TRBV4-1|few|TRBD1|15|TRBJ1-2
CASSQEAWQGDGYTF
TGCGCCAGCAGCCAAGAGGCATGGCAGGGGGACGGCTACACCTTC
>TRBV20-1|few|-|14|TRBJ2-6
CSAPGFSGANVLTF
TGCAGTGCTCCCGGGTTCTCTGGGGCCAACGTCCTGACTTTC
>TRBV11-3|-|-|18|TRBJ2-2
CASSLDQMGGSNTGELFF
TGTGCCAGCAGCTTAGATCAAATGGGGGGCTCGAACACCGGGGAGCTGTTTTTT
>TRBV20-1|-|-|11|TRBJ1-4
CSASRGEKLFF
TGCAGTGCTAGTCGTGGGGAAAAACTGTTTTTT
>TRBV7-9|many|TRBD1|12|TRBJ1-1
CASSLDADRAFF
TGTGCCAGCAGCTTAGATGCGGACAGGGCTTTCTTT
>TRBV7-6|once|-|15|TRBJ2-5
CASSARQGSQETQYF
TGTGCCAGCAGCGCCAGGCAGGGCTCCCAAGAGACCCAGTACTTC
>TRBV29-1|many|-|11|TRBJ1-3
CSVRSGNTIYF
TGCAGCGTGCGCTCTGGAAACACCATATATTTT
>TRBV20-1|-|TRBD1|15|TRBJ1-1
CSAKGTAGMNTEAFF
TGCAGTGCCAAGGGGACAGCAGGTATGAACACTGAAGCTTTCTTT
>TRBV7-8|-|-|14|TRBJ2-5
CASSLDTIQETQYF
TGTGCCAGCAGCTTAGATACGATACAAGAGACCCAGTACTTC
>TRBV13|-|TRBD1|14|TRBJ2-5
CASSPKDREETQYF
TGTGCCAGCAGCCCTAAGGACAGGGAGGAGACCCAGTACTTC
>TRBV20-1|-|TRBD2|13|TRBJ2-7
CSAGTSGRNEQYF
TGCAGTGCTGGGACTAGCGGGAGGAACGAGCAGTACTTC
>TRBV7-9|few|TRBD1|14|TRBJ1-1
CASSFTGDNTEAFF
TGTGCCAGCAGCTTCACAGGGGACAACACTGAAGCTTTCTTT
>TRBV10-3|-|TRBD2|14|TRBJ2-5
CAIRGTSGQETQYF
TGTGCCATCAGGGGGACTAGCGGTCAAGAGACCCAGTACTTC
>TRBV7-2|-|-|15|TRBJ1-1
CASSFTFTAIGEAFF
TGTGCCAGCAGTTTTACTTTTACCGCCATAGGGGAAGCTTTCTTT
>TRBV27|few|-|15|TRBJ1-6
CASSLWGQENSPLHF
TGTGCCAGCAGTTTGTGGGGCCAGGAGAATTCACCCCTCCACTTT
>TRBV10-2|-|-|16|TRBJ1-5
CASKRTPRTGDQPQHF
TGTGCCAGCAAGCGAACCCCGAGGACTGGGGATCAGCCCCAGCATTTT
>TRBV7-8|-|-|17|TRBJ2-2
CASSLGDVWVNTGELFF
TGTGCCAGCAGCTTGGGGGATGTCTGGGTGAACACCGGGGAGCTGTTTTTT
>TRBV10-3|few|-|13|TRBJ2-3
CAISHEGGRTQYF
TGTGCCATCAGCCACGAGGGGGGCAGAACGCAGTATTTT
>TRBV29-1|-|-|13|TRBJ1-1
CASSLGGLSEAFF
TGCGCCAGCAGCTTGGGCGGGCTATCTGAAGCTTTCTTT
>TRBV9|many|-|12|TRBJ1-6
CASGQYNSPLHF
TGTGCCAGCGGACAATATAATTCACCCCTCCACTTT
>TRBV7-9|-|-|14|TRBJ1-1
CASSQDPGPTEAFF
TGCGCCAGCAGCCAAGATCCGGGGCCCACTGAAGCTTTCTTT
>TRBV10-3|-|-|12|TRBJ1-2
CAISEGNYGYTF
TGTGCCATCAGTGAAGGGAACTATGGCTACACCTTC
>TRBV29-1|-|TRBD2|17|TRBJ2-7
CSVEASGYAQRPYEQYF
TGCAGCGTTGAGGCTAGCGGGTATGCACAACGACCCTACGAGCAGTACTTC
>TRBV6-5|few|-|13|TRBJ1-2
CASSYGGIEGYTF
TGTGCCAGCAGTTACGGAGGGATTGAAGGCTACACCTTC
>TRBV7-2|-|-|16|TRBJ2-5
CASSLVRRGGLETQYF
TGTGCCAGCAGCTTAGTCCGCAGGGGGGGGCTGGAGACCCAGTACTTC
>TRBV15|many|-|14|TRBJ1-1
CATSSFEGNTEAFF
TGTGCCACCAGCTCTTTTGAGGGGAACACTGAAGCTTTCTTT
>TRBV25-1|few|TRBD1|17|TRBJ1-1
CASSESSPGGRVGEAFF
TGTGCCAGCAGTGAATCTTCTCCAGGGGGACGAGTGGGTGAAGCTTTCTTT
>TRBV5-1|-|-|19|TRBJ2-7
CASSVGTGGRGGHSYEQYF
TGCGCCAGCAGCGTGGGGACAGGAGGGCGGGGGGGCCACTCCTACGAGCAGTACTTC
>TRBV12-3/TRBV12-4|few|-|15|TRBJ2-7
CASTVGPGSSYEQYF
TGTGCCAGCACCGTGGGGCCAGGAAGCTCCTACGAGCAGTACTTC
>TRBV29-1|many|-|14|TRBJ2-7
CSVEGIDGSYEQYF
TGCAGCGTTGAAGGGATCGACGGCTCCTACGAGCAGTACTTC
>TRBV2|-|TRBD2|16|TRBJ2-5
CASSRAGAGPRETQYF
TGTGCCAGCAGCCGAGCGGGAGCAGGGCCCCGGGAGACCCAGTACTTC
>TRBV12-3/TRBV12-4|once|TRBD2|17|TRBJ2-2
CATSDSGTSGRAGELFF
TGTGCCACCAGTGATTCAGGGACTAGCGGGAGGGCCGGGGAGCTGTTTTTT
>TRBV9|few|TRBD1|15|TRBJ1-2
CASSQDWDRSYGYTF
TGTGCCAGCAGCCAAGATTGGGACAGGAGCTATGGCTACACCTTC
>TRBV20-1|few|-|16|TRBJ1-4
CSARDDARVEGEKLFF
TGCAGTGCTAGAGATGATGCGCGAGTTGAGGGTGAAAAACTGTTTTTT
>TRBV10-3|many|-|11|TRBJ2-7
CAISTIREQYF
TGTGCCATCAGTACTATCAGGGAGCAGTACTTC
>TRBV10-3|-|-|15|TRBJ2-7
CASSYSHGEVYEQYF
TGTGCCAGCAGTTACTCGCACGGGGAGGTATACGAGCAGTACTTC
>TRBV10-3|-|-|15|TRBJ2-5
CAISENQGRQETQYF
TGTGCCATCAGTGAAAATCAGGGTCGCCAAGAGACCCAGTACTTC
>TRBV29-1|few|TRBD1|12|TRBJ2-7
CSGGQGVGEQYF
TGCAGCGGCGGACAGGGTGTGGGCGAGCAGTACTTC
>TRBV14|few|-|12|TRBJ1-2
CASSGAQYGYTF
TGTGCCAGCAGCGGGGCGCAGTATGGCTACACCTTC
>TRBV20-1|many|TRBD2|14|TRBJ2-7
CSARMGGRMYEQYF
TGCAGTGCTAGAATGGGCGGGAGAATGTACGAGCAGTACTTC
>TRBV18|-|-|12|TRBJ1-2
CASSPKGESYTF
TGTGCCAGCTCACCAAAAGGGGAGAGCTACACCTTC
>TRBV5-8|-|TRBD2|12|TRBJ2-7
CASSTSGVGQYF
TGTGCCAGCAGTACTAGCGGGGTAGGGCAGTACTTC